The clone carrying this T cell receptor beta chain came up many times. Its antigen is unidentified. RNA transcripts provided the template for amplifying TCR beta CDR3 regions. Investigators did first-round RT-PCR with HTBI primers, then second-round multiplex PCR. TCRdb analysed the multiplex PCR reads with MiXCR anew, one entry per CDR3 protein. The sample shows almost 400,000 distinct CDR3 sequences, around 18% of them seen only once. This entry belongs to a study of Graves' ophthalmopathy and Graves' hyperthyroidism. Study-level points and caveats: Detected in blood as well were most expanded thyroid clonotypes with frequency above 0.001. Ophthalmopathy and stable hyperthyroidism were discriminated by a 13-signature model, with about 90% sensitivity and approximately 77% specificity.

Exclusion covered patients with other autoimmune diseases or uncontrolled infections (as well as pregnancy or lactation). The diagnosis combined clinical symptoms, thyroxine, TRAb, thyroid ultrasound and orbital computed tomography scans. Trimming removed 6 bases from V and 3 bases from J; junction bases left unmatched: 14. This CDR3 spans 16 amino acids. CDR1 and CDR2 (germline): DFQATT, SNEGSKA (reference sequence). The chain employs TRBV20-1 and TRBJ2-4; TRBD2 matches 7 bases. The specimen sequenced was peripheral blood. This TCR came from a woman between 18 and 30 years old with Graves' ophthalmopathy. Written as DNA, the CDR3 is TGCAGTGCCCGTATCCAACAGCGGGGAGGCAAAAACATTCAGTACTTC. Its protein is CSARIQQRGGKNIQYF.